Below are 29 T cell receptor beta chains sequenced from a single sample in a study of T cell changes during pregnancy in multiple sclerosis. The repertoire was sequenced with immunoSEQ multiplex PCR; TCRdb's copy has only in-frame clones and lacks some. Of more than 40,000 clones listed, more than 90% are singletons. Material: CD8+ T cells from peripheral blood mononuclear cells, obtained in the third trimester of pregnancy. These receptors all come from a female donor with multiple sclerosis, enrolled in a pregnancy study.

The rearrangement links TRBV9 to TRBJ2-7; 9 bases line up with TRBD2. Germline trimming cut 7 bases from V and 5 bases from J; bases unmatched to any gene: 7. This CDR3 has 13 residues. The germline V gene encodes CDR1 SGDLS and CDR2 YYNGEE. CDR3 in amino acids: CASSAGGDDEQYF. CDR3 coding DNA: TGTGCCAGCTCGGCGGGAGGGGACGACGAGCAGTACTTC.

The genes are TRBV6-6 and TRBJ2-7; 7 bases are shared with TRBD1. There are 15 residues in the CDR3. Germline V CDR1 and CDR2: MNHNY, SVGAGI (reference sequence). Trimming took 0 bases from V and 1 from J; bases not matched to a gene: 3. The CDR3 DNA reads as TGTGCCAGCAGTTACTCAACAGGGGTATCCTACGAGCAGTACTTC. This translates into CASSYSTGVSYEQYF.

The chain's CDR3 is CASSFSSDEQFF. DNA of the CDR3: TGTGCCAGCAGCTTTTCGTCTGATGAGCAGTTCTTC. The chain combines TRBV7-9 with TRBJ2-1; D is undetermined. V lost 3 bases and J lost 8, with 8 bases in between. The CDR3 consists of 12 residues. Germline CDR1 SEHNR, CDR2 FQNEAQ (reference sequence). Using reference TRBV7-9 and TRBJ2-1 for the parts outside the CDR3, the full variable domain is DTGVSQNPRHKITKRGQNVTFRCDPISEHNRLYWYRQTLGQGPEFLTYFQNEAQLEKSRLLSDRFSAERPKGSFSTLEIQRTEQGDSAMYLCASSFSSDEQFFGPGTRLTVL.

The chain carries TRBV11-3 and TRBJ1-3; TRBD1 matches 8 bases. Germline V gives CDR1 SGHNT, CDR2 YENEEA. V dropped 5 bases and J dropped 0; count of bases not matched to a gene: 9. The CDR3 loop spans 17 amino acids. The CDR3 loop is CASSPGTGSYSGNTIYF. CDR3 DNA: TGTGCCAGCAGCCCCGGGACAGGATCGTACTCTGGAAACACCATATATTTT.

V and J are TRBV13 and TRBJ2-3; 9 bases are shared with TRBD1. The CDR3 runs 16 residues. Germline CDR1 and CDR2: PRHDT and FYEKMQ (reference sequence). Germline trimming cut 6 bases from V and 2 bases from J; bases unmatched to any gene: 9. DNA of the CDR3: TGTGCCAGCAGGGGACAGGGCGCGGTTTTCACAGATACGCAGTATTTT. Translation gives CASRGQGAVFTDTQYF.

The chain is built from TRBV4-3 and TRBJ2-7, with 12 positions matching TRBD2. There are 19 residues in the CDR3. V dropped 0 bases and J dropped 2; count of bases not matched to a gene: 11. Germline V gene data show CDR1 as LGHNA and CDR2 as YSLEER. The DNA for the CDR3 is TGCGCCAGCAGCCAAGATCAAACTAGCGGGGGGACGACCGCCTACGAGCAGTACTTC. Translated: CASSQDQTSGGTTAYEQYF.

This clone was counted a few times. The V and J genes are TRBV7-9 and TRBJ2-5, with unresolved D. V was cut by 5 bases and J by 2 bases, with 15 bases left in between. This CDR3 has 15 amino acids. Germline-derived CDR1 and CDR2 are SEHNR and FQNEAQ (reference sequence). The CDR3 region has the DNA TGTGCCAGCAGCGCCTTCCGGGTCCAACAAGAGACCCAGTACTTC. This translates into CASSAFRVQQETQYF.

This clone showed up just once. V gene TRBV27 combines with J gene TRBJ2-5; TRBD2 matches 11 bases. Germline V CDR1 and CDR2: MNHEY, SMNVEV (reference sequence). This CDR3 spans 15 amino acids. V shed 5 bases, J shed 4 bases, and the junction held 6 bases outside the gene matches. The CDR3 loop is CASSILAGEGETQYF. The CDR3 DNA is TGTGCCAGCAGTATACTAGCGGGAGAGGGAGAGACCCAGTACTTC.

V and J are TRBV14 and TRBJ1-2, with D possibly being TRBD1 (6 bases). From germline, CDR1 is SGHDN and CDR2 FVKESK. CDR3 length equals 16 residues. The germline V and J ends were trimmed by 1 base and 3 bases, with 15 bases remaining between them. The CDR3 loop is CASSQARGVPYYGYTF. CDR3 in DNA: TGTGCCAGCAGCCAAGCCAGGGGTGTCCCTTACTATGGCTACACCTTC.

The V call is TRBV21-1, the J call TRBJ1-5; no check of the table's D call, TRBD1, against the DNA was made. TRBV21-1 is listed as a pseudogene. The CDR3 is 15 residues long. The CDR3 DNA sequence: TGTGCCAGCAGCAAAGCTTGCCAGGAAAATCAGCCCCAGCATTTT. Translating gives CASSKACQENQPQHF.

The chain couples TRBV5-1 to TRBJ2-5, with 9 bases aligning to TRBD1. The CDR3 loop spans 14 amino acids. In germline, CDR1 is SGHRS, CDR2 YFSETQ. Trimming removed 4 bases from V and 4 bases from J; junction bases left unmatched: 5. The CDR3 sequence: CASSVQGAGETQYF. The CDR3 nucleotides read TGCGCCAGCAGCGTACAGGGGGCGGGAGAGACCCAGTACTTC.

This clone was detected only once. The genes are TRBV9 and TRBJ1-2, with 7 nucleotides matching TRBD1. Trimming took 0 bases from V and 4 from J; bases not matched to a gene: 6. There are 15 residues in the CDR3. Germline CDR1 and CDR2: SGDLS and YYNGEE. Here the CDR3 DNA reads TGTGCCAGCAGCGTAGCTACAGGGGCAGGCTATGGCTACACCTTC. Protein: CASSVATGAGYGYTF.

The count of this clone is one. This chain joins TRBV28 and TRBJ2-2; weak D call: TRBD2 (5 bases). This CDR3 is 10 amino acids long. V dropped 9 bases and J dropped 8 bases, with 7 bases sitting between them. Germline lookup yields CDR1 MDHEN and CDR2 SYDVKM. The CDR3 DNA follows: TGTGCCAGTGCGGGTGGGGAGCTGTTTTTT. Translating gives CASAGGELFF.

The chain joins TRBV7-3 to TRBJ2-3; the match to TRBD2 covers 8 bases. The CDR3 length is 13 residues. V was clipped by 8 bases and J by 3 bases; unmatched bases: 4. Germline lookup yields CDR1 SGHTA and CDR2 FQGTGA. DNA for the CDR3: TGTGCCAGCTCCCCTAGCGGGACAGATACGCAGTATTTT. Amino acid sequence: CASSPSGTDTQYF.

The chain links TRBV4-3 to TRBJ2-3; 8 bases are a match to TRBD2. Germline lookup yields CDR1 LGHNA and CDR2 YSLEER. The CDR3 is made up of 17 amino acids. The ends lost 0 bases at V and 4 bases at J; junction bases unmatched: 9. The CDR3 reads CASSQDLPAGESDTQYF. Here the CDR3 DNA reads TGCGCCAGCAGCCAAGATCTCCCAGCGGGGGAGTCAGATACGCAGTATTTT.

The chain combines TRBV9 with TRBJ2-7; 10 nucleotides agree with TRBD1. The V segment lost 0 bases and the J segment 3 bases; nucleotides outside the gene matches: 0. The CDR3 consists of 14 residues. Germline V gene data show CDR1 as SGDLS and CDR2 as YYNGEE. As DNA, the CDR3 is TGTGCCAGCAGCGTAGGGGACAGGGGCTACGAGCAGTACTTC. Translating it yields CASSVGDRGYEQYF.

This chain connects TRBV30 to TRBJ1-1; 7 bases are shared with TRBD1. The V and J ends lost 4 bases and 8 bases, in that order; junction bases with no gene match: 10. Germline CDR1 and CDR2: GTSNPN and SVGIG (reference sequence). The CDR3 spans 13 residues. The DNA of the CDR3 is TGTGCCTGGAATACAGGGGTAGGGGACGAAGCTTTCTTT. Encoded protein: CAWNTGVGDEAFF. Supplemented by reference TRBV30 and TRBJ1-1, the full variable domain reads SQTIHQWPATLVQPVGSPLSLECTVEGTSNPNLYWYRQAAGRGLQLLFYSVGIGQISSEVPQNLSASRPQDRQFILSSKKLLLSDSGFYLCAWNTGVGDEAFFGQGTRLTVV.

The V call is TRBV19, the J call TRBJ1-5; maybe TRBD1 (5 bases). There are 16 residues in the CDR3. V was clipped by 1 base and J by 2 bases, with 12 bases between them. Germline V CDR1 and CDR2: LNHDA, SQIVND (reference sequence). The CDR3 spells CASSIGVGGGNQPQHF. The CDR3 DNA reads TGTGCCAGTAGTATAGGAGTCGGAGGGGGCAATCAGCCCCAGCATTTT.

The genes are TRBV6-1 and TRBJ2-7; 9 bases align to TRBD2. The CDR3 runs 14 residues. V was clipped by 5 bases and J by 5 bases; unmatched bases: 7. The germline gives CDR1 MNHNS, CDR2 SASEGT. CDR3 nucleotides: TGTGCCAGCAGTTCCGGGACTAGCATCGACGAGCAGTACTTC. It translates to CASSSGTSIDEQYF.

The V call is TRBV19, the J call TRBJ2-1; D unclear. This CDR3 has 16 amino acids. The germline CDR1 and CDR2 sequences are LNHDA and SQIVND (reference sequence). V lost 2 bases and J 0 bases, leaving 11 bases between the germline ends. DNA of the CDR3: TGTGCCAGTAGTATAATGCCTACGAGCTCCTACAATGAGCAGTTCTTC. Its translation is CASSIMPTSSYNEQFF.

This clone turned up a few times. The genes are TRBV4-2 and TRBJ2-2; TRBD2 matches at 11 bases. V was clipped by 5 bases and J by 3 bases; unmatched bases: 2. The CDR3 is 15 amino acids. The V gene's germline CDR1 is LGHNA and CDR2 YNFKEQ. CDR3 region: CASSALAGDTGELFF. CDR3 nucleotides: TGTGCCAGCAGCGCACTAGCGGGAGACACCGGGGAGCTGTTTTTT.

The chain joins TRBV30 to TRBJ2-7, with 7 positions matching TRBD1. With 5 bases clipped from V and 5 bases from J, the junction kept 9 bases outside the gene matches. The CDR3 has 13 residues. Germline assignment: CDR1 GTSNPN and CDR2 SVGIG (reference sequence). The CDR3 is CAWAPTGNNEQYF. The CDR3 nucleotides are TGTGCCTGGGCCCCGACAGGGAACAACGAGCAGTACTTC. Using reference TRBV30 and TRBJ2-7 for the parts outside the CDR3, the full variable domain is SQTIHQWPATLVQPVGSPLSLECTVEGTSNPNLYWYRQAAGRGLQLLFYSVGIGQISSEVPQNLSASRPQDRQFILSSKKLLLSDSGFYLCAWAPTGNNEQYFGPGTRLTVT.

The rearrangement uses TRBV15 and TRBJ2-5; 11 positions match TRBD2. The V segment lost 2 bases and the J segment 5 bases; nucleotides outside the gene matches: 4. There are 15 residues in the CDR3. Looked up from germline, CDR1 is LNHNV and CDR2 is YYDKDF (reference sequence). CDR3 in amino acids: CATSRLLAGVETQYF. In DNA form, the CDR3 reads TGTGCCACCAGCAGACTACTAGCGGGAGTTGAGACCCAGTACTTC.

The gene calls are TRBV28 and TRBJ2-3, with a possible D match to TRBD1 (6 bases). CDR1 is MDHEN and CDR2 is SYDVKM in the germline V gene. This CDR3 contains 16 residues. Trimming took 4 bases from V and 0 from J, leaving 14 bases between them. CDR3 bases: TGTGCCAGCAGTTCAGCAGGGGTGGCTAGCACAGATACGCAGTATTTT. The encoded protein is CASSSAGVASTDTQYF.

The chain joins TRBV7-3 to TRBJ2-7; the match to TRBD1 covers 8 bases. V shed 4 bases, J shed 1 base, and the junction held 6 bases outside the gene matches. The CDR3 runs to 15 residues. In germline, CDR1 is SGHTA, CDR2 FQGTGA. CDR3 in amino acids: CASSSGTGLSYEQYF. In DNA form, the CDR3 reads TGTGCCAGCAGCTCAGGGACAGGCCTGTCCTACGAGCAGTACTTC.

This clone was seen only a few times. The chain recombines TRBV30 with TRBJ2-1, with D maybe TRBD2 (6 bases). The CDR3 runs to 14 residues. Trimming pared 0 bases from V and 3 bases from J, leaving 9 bases between. Germline V gives CDR1 GTSNPN, CDR2 SVGIG (reference sequence). The CDR3 nucleotides read TGTGCCTGGAGTGTACTAGCAGACTACAATGAGCAGTTCTTC. It is translated as CAWSVLADYNEQFF.

The chain links TRBV10-1 to TRBJ1-5, with D uncertain. V was cut by 9 bases and J by 2 bases, with 14 bases left in between. CDR3 size: 14 residues. Germline V gives CDR1 WNHNN, CDR2 SYGVQD (reference sequence). The CDR3 DNA reads TGCGCCAGTTTCCGGGATGGGTGCAATCAGCCCCAGCATTTT. Protein product: CASFRDGCNQPQHF.

The chain links TRBV9 to TRBJ2-5; 7 bases line up with TRBD1. J lost 2 bases, V lost 5 bases, and 3 bases had no gene match. The CDR3 length is 13 residues. In germline, CDR1 is SGDLS, CDR2 YYNGEE. In DNA, the CDR3 is TGTGCCAGCAGATCACAGGGGCAAGAGACCCAGTACTTC. Protein product: CASRSQGQETQYF.

The chain has TRBV4-1 and TRBJ2-7, with D possibly being TRBD2 (7 bases). CDR1 and CDR2 (germline): MGHRA, YSYEKL. This CDR3 region has 15 residues. Deletions cut 4 bases from V and 4 bases from J, with 17 bases between. This CDR3 is CASSPLGGGNYEQYF. CDR3 coding DNA: TGCGCCAGCAGCCCCCTGGGGGGGGGCAATTACGAGCAGTACTTC.